This T cell receptor beta chain was sequenced during a study of brain T cells in children with intractable seizures. The CDR3 spans 15 residues. V lost 0 bases to trimming and J lost 6 bases; unmatched junction nucleotides: 5. Produced via immunoSEQ multiplex PCR; TCRdb's table is partial and in-frame only. The data contain about 64,000 clones, around 95% of them singletons. The sequence derives from a boy under three years old with focal cortical dysplasia and intractable seizures. V usage is TRBV23-1 and J usage is TRBJ2-3; the match to TRBD2 covers 8 bases. TRBV23-1 is an ORF for which the function is uncertain. The sample in question was peripheral blood, obtained at surgery. CDR3 sequence: CASSQSPGLVDTQYF. The CDR3 DNA is TGCGCCAGCAGTCAATCGCCGGGACTAGTGGATACGCAGTATTTT.